This TCR beta chain was identified in a study of identical twins. Study conclusions and caveats: Conclusions relied on cross-sectional statistical analysis, not following the same donors.

This clonotype has more than one count but fewer than ten. No antigen is known for it. This CDR3 has 18 amino acids. V dropped 1 base and J dropped 1 base, with 16 bases sitting between them. Germline V gene lookup returns CDR1 LGHNA and CDR2 YNFKEQ. Each CDR3 protein gets one entry after TCRdb re-called the 5' RACE reads with MiXCR. This table holds more than 650,000 distinct CDR3 sequences, roughly 6% found once. This sequence was found in a man younger than 35 in good health. This chain links TRBV4-2 with TRBJ2-2; weak D call: TRBD1 (6 bases). Sequencing was performed on naive T cells sorted from blood. CDR3 coding DNA: TGTGCCAGCAGCCAAGCTACAGGGTCGGCCGGGAACACCGGGGAGCTGTTTTTT. It specifies CASSQATGSAGNTGELFF.